This passage covers 24 T cell receptor beta chains from one sample sequenced in a study of blood T cell repertoires in COVID-19. Data came from immunoSEQ multiplex PCR; TCRdb stores just in-frame clones and leaves some out. Seen here are roughly 250,000 clones, 65% to 85% observed once, and the top ten hold more than 15%. Sequences were obtained from peripheral blood. These TCRs come from a person aged 70 to 85 with COVID-19, enrolled during active disease.

This rearrangement joins TRBV2 to TRBJ1-1; D may be TRBD1 (5 bases). The ends were cut back, 3 bases at V and 11 bases at J, with 13 bases in the middle. CDR1 is SNHLY and CDR2 is FYNNEI in the germline V gene. The CDR3 has 12 residues. The CDR3 spells CASSDAGIVAFF. The CDR3 bases are TGTGCCAGCAGTGACGCAGGGATTGTGGCTTTCTTT.

This sequence joins TRBV14 and TRBJ1-6; D is perhaps TRBD1 (6 bases). V was pared by 5 bases and J by 7 bases, with 9 bases between. CDR3 size: 13 residues. Germline V lookup: CDR1 SGHDN, CDR2 FVKESK. The DNA for the CDR3 is TGTGCCAGCAGCACGGGGGGCAATTCACCCCTCCACTTT. Protein product: CASSTGGNSPLHF.

The V call is TRBV9, the J call TRBJ1-1; D gene uncertain. V lost 0 bases and J lost 0, with 9 bases in between. Germline loops: CDR1 SGDLS, CDR2 YYNGEE. The CDR3 runs 15 residues. The CDR3 loop reads CASSVGTAVNTEAFF. CDR3 DNA sequence: TGTGCCAGCAGCGTAGGAACAGCGGTGAACACTGAAGCTTTCTTT. Full variable domain (outside the CDR3, taken from reference TRBV9 and TRBJ1-1): DSGVTQTPKHLITATGQRVTLRCSPRSGDLSVYWYQQSLDQGLQFLIQYYNGEERAKGNILERFSAQQFPDLHSELNLSSLELGDSALYFCASSVGTAVNTEAFFGQGTRLTVV.

The rearrangement uses TRBV5-1 and TRBJ1-1, with TRBD1 identical over 8 bases. J gave up 4 bases and V 4 bases, and 9 bases lay outside the gene matches. This CDR3 contains 15 residues. CDR1 and CDR2 from the germline V gene are SGHRS and YFSETQ. The CDR3 nucleotides are TGCGCCAGCAGCCCGTCACAGGGGGATGGCACTGAAGCTTTCTTT. It encodes CASSPSQGDGTEAFF.

V usage is TRBV7-9 and J usage is TRBJ2-5; TRBD2 matches 9 bases. The CDR3 contains 15 residues. Per germline, CDR1 SEHNR and CDR2 FQNEAQ (reference sequence). V was pared by 2 bases and J by 2 bases, with 3 bases of the junction left unmatched. The CDR3 region is CASSLRAGGQETQYF. In DNA, the CDR3 is TGTGCCAGCAGCTTACGGGCGGGAGGGCAAGAGACCCAGTACTTC.

This rearrangement joins TRBV27 to TRBJ2-2; 9 nucleotides align to TRBD2. The CDR3 runs to 15 residues. CDR1 is MNHEY and CDR2 is SMNVEV in the germline V gene (reference sequence). With V trimmed by 5 bases and J by 1 base, 2 bases remained unmatched. The CDR3 here is CASSILAGNTGELFF. CDR3 nucleotide sequence: TGTGCCAGCAGTATACTAGCGGGGAACACCGGGGAGCTGTTTTTT.

This sequence joins TRBV28 and TRBJ1-2, with 7 positions matching TRBD1. The CDR3 contains 14 residues. Losses at the gene ends were 6 bases for V and 4 bases for J; bases not matched to a gene: 8. The V gene's germline CDR1 is MDHEN and CDR2 SYDVKM. The DNA for the CDR3 is TGTGCCAGCAGAACCGGGACAGTAACCTATGGCTACACCTTC. Protein: CASRTGTVTYGYTF.

The chain has TRBV20-1 and TRBJ1-1; the match to TRBD1 covers 8 bases. The CDR3 runs to 19 residues. The germline V gene encodes CDR1 DFQATT and CDR2 SNEGSKA (reference sequence). Losses at the gene ends were 3 bases for V and 5 bases for J; bases not matched to a gene: 23. The CDR3 is CSASDNLGQGGWERTEAFF. In DNA form, the CDR3 reads TGCAGTGCTAGTGATAATCTCGGACAGGGTGGGTGGGAAAGGACTGAAGCTTTCTTT.

The J gene is TRBJ1-1, the V gene TRBV3-1 (or the pseudogene TRBV3-2); D not resolved. V lost 0 bases and J 0 bases, leaving 8 bases between the germline ends. The germline V gene encodes CDR1 LGHDT and CDR2 YNNKEL (reference sequence). The CDR3 has 15 residues. For the CDR3, the DNA is TGTGCCAGCAGCCAAGAGGTGCGGATGAACACTGAAGCTTTCTTT. Translating gives CASSQEVRMNTEAFF.

The genes are TRBV3-1 (or the pseudogene TRBV3-2) and TRBJ1-1; 9 positions agree with TRBD1. CDR1 is LGHDT and CDR2 is YNNKEL in the germline V gene (reference sequence). J was trimmed by 1 base and V by 0 bases; bases with no gene match: 9. The length of the CDR3 is 18 residues. In DNA, the CDR3 is TGTGCCAGCAGCCAAGATAATAAGGACAGGGGCAGGAACACTGAAGCTTTCTTT. Protein: CASSQDNKDRGRNTEAFF.

V is TRBV27 and J is TRBJ1-1; no firm D call. V lost 5 bases and J 5 bases, leaving 12 bases between the germline ends. The CDR3 extends over 13 amino acids. Germline assignment: CDR1 MNHEY and CDR2 SMNVEV (reference sequence). CDR3 sequence reads: CASSALSRTEAFF. DNA for the CDR3: TGTGCCAGCAGTGCCCTCTCCAGAACTGAAGCTTTCTTT.

Ten or more counts support this clone. The chain couples TRBV7-8 to TRBJ1-1, with 8 nucleotides matching TRBD1. CDR1 and CDR2 from the germline V gene are SGHVS and FQNEAQ. The CDR3 extends over 11 amino acids. V was clipped by 6 bases and J by 8 bases; unmatched bases: 2. The CDR3 DNA sequence: TGTGCCAGCAGGAGGGACAGGGAAGCTTTCTTT. Encoded protein: CASRRDREAFF. The whole variable domain, remainder taken from reference TRBV7-8 and TRBJ1-1, is GAGVSQSPRYKVAKRGQDVALRCDPISGHVSLFWYQQALGQGPEFLTYFQNEAQLDKSGLPSDRFFAERPEGSVSTLKIQRTQQEDSAVYLCASRRDREAFFGQGTRLTVV.

The chain uses TRBV5-5 and TRBJ1-5; D gene unclear. The CDR3 runs 15 residues. The germline V gene encodes CDR1 SGHKS and CDR2 YYEKEE (reference sequence). Trimming removed 2 bases at V and 9 bases at J, with 18 bases between. This chain's CDR3 is CASSFTVRVSGPQHF. The CDR3 DNA is TGTGCCAGCAGCTTTACGGTCCGGGTCTCCGGGCCCCAGCATTTT.

This clone was observed a handful of times. J is TRBJ2-7 and V is TRBV19; 7 bases are a match to TRBD1. Germline CDR1 is LNHDA and CDR2 is SQIVND (reference sequence). The CDR3 contains 15 residues. Trimming cost V 2 bases and J 0 bases; bases outside gene matches: 4. DNA for the CDR3: TGTGCCAGTAGTATAAGACAGGGAAGCTCCTACGAGCAGTACTTC. It encodes CASSIRQGSSYEQYF.

This sequence joins TRBV7-6 and TRBJ2-3; tentatively, D is TRBD1 (5 bases). V gave up 1 base and J gave up 2 bases, with 7 bases separating them. This CDR3 has 14 residues. Looked up from germline, CDR1 is SGHVS and CDR2 is FNYEAQ. CDR3 nucleotide sequence: TGTGCCAGCAGCTTAGTGGGGCCCACAGATACGCAGTATTTT. It codes for CASSLVGPTDTQYF.

The chain recombines TRBV2 with TRBJ2-5; the D is unclear. CDR1 is SNHLY, CDR2 FYNNEI, per germline. The CDR3 loop spans 14 amino acids. Trimming shortened V by 7 bases and J by 1 base, and 13 bases separated the two germline ends. The CDR3 loop reads CASNYLSPQETQYF. The CDR3 DNA reads TGTGCCAGCAACTACCTCTCCCCCCAAGAGACCCAGTACTTC.

The genes are TRBV11-3 and TRBJ1-5, with 9 bases fitting TRBD1. The CDR3 extends over 16 amino acids. Germline trimming cut 9 bases from V and 7 bases from J; bases unmatched to any gene: 16. Germline V gene sequence: CDR1 SGHNT, CDR2 YENEEA. The CDR3: CASSRTGVGSGQPQHF. Written as DNA, the CDR3 is TGTGCCAGTTCGAGGACAGGGGTGGGATCGGGGCAGCCCCAGCATTTT.

This clone was counted a few times. V gene TRBV19 combines with J gene TRBJ2-5, with D perhaps matching TRBD1 (7 bases). The CDR3 consists of 15 residues. Trimming pared 3 bases from V and 2 bases from J, leaving 13 bases between. CDR1 LNHDA and CDR2 SQIVND come from the germline V gene (reference sequence). As DNA, the CDR3 is TGTGCCAGTAGTATTCAGGGGGGTTTTCAAGAGACCCAGTACTTC. Translation gives CASSIQGGFQETQYF.

Here the CDR3 reads CASSLGGQGTEAFF. DNA for the CDR3: TGCGCCAGCAGCTTGGGGGGACAGGGTACTGAAGCTTTCTTT. The chain has TRBV5-1 and TRBJ1-1; 9 nucleotides align to TRBD1. Per germline, CDR1 SGHRS and CDR2 YFSETQ. The CDR3 runs 14 residues. The junction had 2 bases not matched to a gene; V was cut back by 0 bases and J by 5 bases.

The sample holds one count of this clone. The genes are TRBV5-4 and TRBJ2-3; D is uncertain. This CDR3 has 13 amino acids. The germline V gene encodes CDR1 SGHNT and CDR2 YYREEE (reference sequence). V was shortened by 0 bases and J by 10 bases, with 12 bases between the two germline ends. The CDR3 region has the DNA TGTGCCAGCAGCTTGGCCCCCGTGGCTCCGCAGTATTTT. It is translated as CASSLAPVAPQYF.

This sequence joins TRBV29-1 and TRBJ1-4, with D possibly being TRBD1 (5 bases). V lost 3 bases and J lost 1, with 9 bases in between. Germline lookup yields CDR1 SQVTM and CDR2 ANQGSEA. The CDR3 has 14 residues. The CDR3 DNA is TGCAGCGTTGACAGGGTCGGAACTAATGAAAAACTGTTTTTT. Its translation is CSVDRVGTNEKLFF.

V usage is TRBV27 and J usage is TRBJ2-7, with TRBD2 identical over 11 bases. The length of the CDR3 is 16 residues. Losses at the gene ends were 5 bases for V and 4 bases for J; bases not matched to a gene: 10. Germline CDR1 MNHEY, CDR2 SMNVEV (reference sequence). CDR3 loop: CASSPSLAGVLYEQYF. The DNA of the CDR3 is TGTGCCAGCAGTCCGTCACTAGCGGGAGTTTTATACGAGCAGTACTTC.

This chain uses TRBV19 with TRBJ2-4; D is possibly TRBD1 (5 bases). The CDR3 contains 13 residues. Germline V gene lookup returns CDR1 LNHDA and CDR2 SQIVND (reference sequence). Trimming pared 5 bases from V and 3 bases from J, leaving 8 bases between. The DNA for the CDR3 is TGTGCCAGTAGTGGGGCAGTCAAAAACATTCAGTACTTC. Translated: CASSGAVKNIQYF.

The J gene is TRBJ2-7, the V gene TRBV7-8, with TRBD1 identical over 8 bases. This CDR3 is built from 14 residues. From germline, CDR1 is SGHVS and CDR2 FQNEAQ. With 1 base clipped from V and 9 bases from J, the junction kept 8 bases outside the gene matches. CDR3 bases: TGTGCCAGCAGCTTAGTTGGACAGGGAATGGGGCAGTACTTC. Protein sequence: CASSLVGQGMGQYF.